These 30 T cell receptor beta chains share one sample of origin, sequenced in a study of T cell responses to AZD1222 COVID-19 vaccine. TCRdb keeps only in-frame clones here, not all; method: immunoSEQ multiplex PCR. The sample contains over 85,000 clones, roughly 89% of which appear only once. The sample in question was peripheral blood, obtained on day 0 of AZD1222 vaccination. All receptors come from an adult in good health.

This chain links TRBV11-2 with TRBJ2-5; D is unclear. V was clipped by 3 bases and J by 5 bases, with 7 bases between them. Germline V gives CDR1 SGHAT, CDR2 FQNNGV. The CDR3 runs 12 residues. The CDR3 nucleotides are TGTGCCAGCAGCTTTGTGCAGGAGACCCAGTACTTC. Translating gives CASSFVQETQYF. Combining the CDR3 with reference TRBV11-2 and TRBJ2-5 gives the whole variable domain EAGVAQSPRYKIIEKRQSVAFWCNPISGHATLYWYQQILGQGPKLLIQFQNNGVVDDSQLPKDRFSAERLKGVDSTLKIQPAKLEDSAVYLCASSFVQETQYFGPGTRLLVL.

As DNA, the CDR3 is TGTGCCAGCAGCTTAGACATCCCACGGACCGGGGAGCTGTTTTTT. This translates into CASSLDIPRTGELFF. The V and J genes are TRBV7-2 and TRBJ2-2; D uncertain. The CDR3 is 15 amino acids. V lost 1 base and J 5 bases, leaving 11 bases between the germline ends. Germline CDR1 SGHTA, CDR2 FQGNSA.

This sequence joins TRBV7-3 and TRBJ1-6; D gene unclear. The germline CDR1 and CDR2 sequences are SGHTA and FQGTGA. Trimming stripped 3 bases from V and 6 bases from J, with 12 bases between. This CDR3 spans 15 amino acids. Here the CDR3 reads CASSFGQPPNSPLHF. Written as DNA, the CDR3 is TGTGCCAGCAGCTTTGGGCAGCCCCCTAATTCACCCCTCCACTTT.

The V and J genes are TRBV7-9 and TRBJ1-2, with 9 bases matching TRBD1. Trimming took 4 bases from V and 4 from J; bases not matched to a gene: 13. Germline V lookup: CDR1 SEHNR, CDR2 FQNEAQ (reference sequence). The CDR3 has 17 residues. CDR3 residues: CASSSTGQGGVGYGYTF. CDR3 nucleotide sequence: TGTGCCAGCAGCTCCACGGGACAGGGAGGCGTCGGCTATGGCTACACCTTC.

This rearrangement joins TRBV15 to TRBJ1-5; TRBD1 is a possible D gene (5 bases). Germline CDR1 is LNHNV and CDR2 is YYDKDF (reference sequence). V lost 0 bases, J lost 6 bases, and 12 bases lay in between. This CDR3 is 15 amino acids long. The CDR3 protein is CATSRDLDGTQPQHF. DNA for the CDR3: TGTGCCACCAGCAGAGATCTGGACGGGACTCAGCCCCAGCATTTT.

The chain uses TRBV4-1 and TRBJ2-5; TRBD2 aligns across 16 bases. The CDR3 length is 18 residues. V was pared by 3 bases and J by 3 bases, with 7 bases of the junction left unmatched. Looked up from germline, CDR1 is MGHRA and CDR2 is YSYEKL. Here the CDR3 reads CASSQQSGTSGGEETQYF. Written as DNA, the CDR3 is TGCGCCAGCAGCCAGCAATCCGGGACTAGCGGGGGGGAAGAGACCCAGTACTTC.

The gene calls are TRBV5-1 and TRBJ1-2, with 7 bases matching TRBD1. The length of the CDR3 is 14 residues. Germline V lookup: CDR1 SGHRS, CDR2 YFSETQ. Germline trimming cut 4 bases from V and 5 bases from J; bases unmatched to any gene: 8. CDR3 sequence reads: CASSLEGQLYGYTF. CDR3 nucleotide sequence: TGCGCCAGCAGCCTAGAGGGACAGCTTTATGGCTACACCTTC.

The chain recombines TRBV11-2 with TRBJ1-5; D remains unclear. V shed 4 bases and J shed 4 bases, with 14 bases lying between them. Germline V gene sequence: CDR1 SGHAT, CDR2 FQNNGV. This CDR3 is built from 15 residues. The CDR3 DNA reads as TGTGCCAGCAGCTATATCCAGGCGAGAAATCAGCCCCAGCATTTT. Amino acids: CASSYIQARNQPQHF.

The chain joins TRBV20-1 to TRBJ2-1, with 8 bases that match TRBD2. This CDR3 spans 12 amino acids. CDR1 DFQATT and CDR2 SNEGSKA come from the germline V gene (reference sequence). J gave up 8 bases and V 3 bases, and 3 bases lay outside the gene matches. Here the CDR3 reads CSASQTSDEQFF. DNA for the CDR3: TGCAGTGCTAGTCAGACTAGCGATGAGCAGTTCTTC.

The V and J genes are TRBV10-3 and TRBJ1-2; 7 bases are shared with TRBD1. The CDR3 loop spans 14 amino acids. J gave up 3 bases and V 4 bases, and 5 bases lay outside the gene matches. Germline V CDR1 and CDR2: ENHRY, SYGVKD. The CDR3 sequence is CAISARGKDYGYTF. CDR3 coding DNA: TGTGCCATCAGTGCCAGGGGGAAGGACTATGGCTACACCTTC.

The J gene is TRBJ1-2, the V gene TRBV9; 8 positions match TRBD1. J was trimmed by 4 bases and V by 7 bases; bases with no gene match: 6. The CDR3 has 13 residues. Looked up from germline, CDR1 is SGDLS and CDR2 is YYNGEE. Here the CDR3 DNA reads TGTGCCAGCGGAGACAGGGGAGGCTATGGCTACACCTTC. Protein product: CASGDRGGYGYTF.

The chain has TRBV28 and TRBJ2-7; D unresolved. Germline lookup yields CDR1 MDHEN and CDR2 SYDVKM. The V and J ends lost 6 bases and 3 bases respectively, with 6 bases between them. The CDR3 extends over 11 amino acids. The CDR3 sequence is CASRLNYEQYF. The CDR3 coding sequence is TGTGCCAGCAGGCTTAACTACGAGCAGTACTTC.

The rearrangement joins TRBV7-2 to TRBJ1-1; a possible D gene is TRBD1 (5 bases). Per the germline V gene, CDR1 is SGHTA and CDR2 is FQGNSA. This CDR3 is 14 amino acids long. Trimming pared 3 bases from V and 5 bases from J, leaving 13 bases between. CDR3 amino acids: CASSLGGLGTEAFF. The DNA for the CDR3 is TGTGCCAGCAGCTTGGGGGGGTTGGGGACTGAAGCTTTCTTT.

This chain's CDR3 is CSVNRADVTEAFF. In DNA form, the CDR3 reads TGCAGCGTGAACCGGGCGGACGTCACTGAAGCTTTCTTT. This chain links TRBV29-1 with TRBJ1-1; D is ambiguous. The CDR3 loop spans 13 amino acids. With 6 bases removed from V and 4 bases from J, the gap between germline ends came to 15 bases. Germline loops: CDR1 SQVTM, CDR2 ANQGSEA.

This chain connects TRBV24-1 to TRBJ1-4; D remains unclear. Trimming took off 3 bases at V and 8 bases at J, with 12 bases between the two ends. Germline V gene lookup returns CDR1 KGHDR and CDR2 SFDVKD. This CDR3 is built from 14 residues. CDR3 loop: CATSDPGNEEKLFF. CDR3 nucleotides: TGTGCCACCAGTGATCCCGGGAATGAGGAAAAACTGTTTTTT.

This sequence joins TRBV5-4 and TRBJ2-5, with D possibly called TRBD1 or TRBD2 (5 bases each). V lost 1 base, J lost 4 bases, and 11 bases lay in between. The CDR3 spans 14 residues. Germline V lookup: CDR1 SGHNT, CDR2 YYREEE (reference sequence). Written as DNA, the CDR3 is TGTGCCAGCAGCTTGCAAGGGACCGTAGAGACCCAGTACTTC. The encoded protein is CASSLQGTVETQYF.

The rearrangement links TRBV7-7 to TRBJ1-3; 9 bases match TRBD1. V was clipped by 5 bases and J by 0 bases; unmatched bases: 5. The germline CDR1 and CDR2 sequences are SSHAT and FNYEAQ (reference sequence). CDR3 length: 16 amino acids. This CDR3 is CASSPGTGSSGNTIYF. CDR3 coding DNA: TGTGCCAGCAGCCCCGGGACAGGGAGCTCTGGAAACACCATATATTTT.

V is TRBV3-1 (or the pseudogene TRBV3-2) and J is TRBJ2-3; possibly TRBD1 for D (5 bases). CDR1 is LGHDT and CDR2 is YNNKEL in the germline V gene (reference sequence). CDR3 size: 14 residues. V gave up 1 base and J gave up 5 bases, with 10 bases separating them. CDR3 DNA: TGTGCCAGCAGCCAAGGAGGACATGGAGATACGCAGTATTTT. Protein sequence: CASSQGGHGDTQYF.

This chain links TRBV15 with TRBJ1-1, with 7 positions matching TRBD1. The CDR3 consists of 17 residues. CDR1 is LNHNV, CDR2 YYDKDF, per germline (reference sequence). V lost 0 bases and J lost 1; bases outside the gene matches: 8. DNA for the CDR3: TGTGCCACCAGCAGAGAGCGCCACAGGGGTGCGAACACTGAAGCTTTCTTT. The encoded protein is CATSRERHRGANTEAFF. The variable domain in full, with the rest retrieved from reference TRBV15 and TRBJ1-1, is DAMVIQNPRYQVTQFGKPVTLSCSQTLNHNVMYWYQQKSSQAPKLLFHYYDKDFNNEADTPDNFQSRRPNTSFCFLDIRSPGLGDTAMYLCATSRERHRGANTEAFFGQGTRLTVV.

This chain links TRBV2 with TRBJ2-3; tentatively, D is TRBD1 or TRBD2 (5 bases each). The germline gives CDR1 SNHLY, CDR2 FYNNEI. V gave up 9 bases and J gave up 3 bases, with 13 bases separating them. This CDR3 is built from 13 residues. The CDR3 loop is CASSGTATDTQYF. CDR3 sequence (DNA): TGTGCCAGTTCCGGGACGGCGACAGATACGCAGTATTTT. Full variable domain (outside the CDR3, taken from reference TRBV2 and TRBJ2-3): EPEVTQTPSHQVTQMGQEVILRCVPISNHLYFYWYRQILGQKVEFLVSFYNNEISEKSEIFDDQFSVERPDGSNFTLKIRSTKLEDSAMYFCASSGTATDTQYFGPGTRLTVL.

The rearrangement joins TRBV5-1 to TRBJ2-3; 14 bases fit TRBD2. The germline gives CDR1 SGHRS, CDR2 YFSETQ. The trim removed 5 bases at V and 1 base at J, leaving 9 bases unmatched. CDR3 size: 18 residues. Here the CDR3 DNA reads TGCGCCAGCAGACGACTAGCGGGAGGGCCTGTTGGCACAGATACGCAGTATTTT. Translated, it gives CASRRLAGGPVGTDTQYF.

This chain uses TRBV2 with TRBJ2-2, with 10 positions matching TRBD2. This CDR3 is built from 15 residues. The V gene end was trimmed by 6 bases and the J gene end by 5 bases; junction bases not matched to a gene: 6. Per the germline V gene, CDR1 is SNHLY and CDR2 is FYNNEI. The CDR3 loop reads CASSAAGGRTGELFF. The CDR3 DNA sequence: TGTGCCAGCAGCGCAGCGGGGGGGCGAACCGGGGAGCTGTTTTTT. The full variable domain, in which reference TRBV2 and TRBJ2-2 provide the parts outside the CDR3, is EPEVTQTPSHQVTQMGQEVILRCVPISNHLYFYWYRQILGQKVEFLVSFYNNEISEKSEIFDDQFSVERPDGSNFTLKIRSTKLEDSAMYFCASSAAGGRTGELFFGEGSRLTVL.

The V and J genes are TRBV18 and TRBJ2-1; 10 nucleotides agree with TRBD2. The CDR3 consists of 17 residues. Germline values: CDR1 KGHSH, CDR2 LQKENI. Trimming cost V 0 bases and J 2 bases; bases outside gene matches: 4. The CDR3 protein is CASSPPRLAGAYNEQFF. In DNA form, the CDR3 reads TGTGCCAGCTCACCACCGAGGCTAGCGGGAGCCTACAATGAGCAGTTCTTC.

The CDR3 reads CASKKRYNEQFF. CDR3 coding DNA: TGTGCCAGCAAGAAAAGATACAATGAGCAGTTCTTC. V is TRBV6-5 and J is TRBJ2-1; no reliable D call. The V end was cut by 7 bases, the J end by 4 bases, with 8 bases between. There are 12 residues in the CDR3. Germline V lookup: CDR1 MNHEY, CDR2 SVGAGI.

This rearrangement joins TRBV7-9 to TRBJ2-5; D is undetermined. Germline CDR1 SEHNR, CDR2 FQNEAQ (reference sequence). Between the trimmed V and J ends, which lost 5 bases and 2 bases, there was a span of 18 bases. The CDR3 loop spans 16 amino acids. Here the CDR3 reads CASSGGIGARQETQYF. The DNA of the CDR3 is TGTGCCAGCAGCGGCGGAATTGGAGCTAGACAAGAGACCCAGTACTTC.

The V call is TRBV6-5, the J call TRBJ2-2; TRBD1 might be the D (6 bases). In germline, CDR1 is MNHEY, CDR2 SVGAGI. Trimming pared 6 bases from V and 2 bases from J, leaving 13 bases between. The CDR3 extends over 15 amino acids. CDR3 DNA sequence: TGTGCCAGCAGAGGGGACAACCGAAACACCGGGGAGCTGTTTTTT. The encoded protein is CASRGDNRNTGELFF.

The rearrangement uses TRBV30 and TRBJ2-1, with D perhaps TRBD1 (6 bases). Germline assignment: CDR1 GTSNPN and CDR2 SVGIG (reference sequence). The CDR3 is 12 residues long. Trimming took off 7 bases at V and 7 bases at J, with 14 bases between the two ends. The CDR3 region has the DNA TGTGCCTCGAGCAGGGGTAGGAATGAGCAGTTCTTC. Residues: CASSRGRNEQFF. Complete variable domain (other parts from reference TRBV30 and TRBJ2-1): SQTIHQWPATLVQPVGSPLSLECTVEGTSNPNLYWYRQAAGRGLQLLFYSVGIGQISSEVPQNLSASRPQDRQFILSSKKLLLSDSGFYLCASSRGRNEQFFGPGTRLTVL.

The CDR3 reads CASSKGSDYEQYF. The DNA of the CDR3 is TGTGCCAGCAGTAAGGGCAGCGACTACGAGCAGTACTTC. The rearrangement uses TRBV6-5 and TRBJ2-7; no reliable D call. Deletions cut 5 bases from V and 3 bases from J, with 11 bases between. CDR3 length: 13 amino acids. CDR1 is MNHEY, CDR2 SVGAGI, per germline.

This clone was found a few times. The gene calls are TRBV5-1 and TRBJ1-2; no firm D call. Trimming took 0 bases from V and 2 from J, leaving 8 bases between them. Looked up from germline, CDR1 is SGHRS and CDR2 is YFSETQ. The CDR3 sequence is 14 residues long. CDR3 region: CASSLEAGNYGYTF. CDR3 in DNA: TGCGCCAGCAGCTTGGAGGCCGGAAACTATGGCTACACCTTC.

The chain has TRBV5-5 and TRBJ2-7; D is uncertain. Germline V gives CDR1 SGHKS, CDR2 YYEKEE (reference sequence). This CDR3 is built from 15 residues. Trimming removed 1 base from V and 0 bases from J, with 11 bases in between. The CDR3 sequence: CASSLPGANSYEQYF. CDR3 nucleotide sequence: TGTGCCAGCAGCTTGCCTGGCGCAAACTCCTACGAGCAGTACTTC. The whole variable domain, filled in from reference TRBV5-5 and TRBJ2-7, reads DAGVTQSPTHLIKTRGQQVTLRCSPISGHKSVSWYQQVLGQGPQFIFQYYEKEERGRGNFPDRFSARQFPNYSSELNVNALLLGDSALYLCASSLPGANSYEQYFGPGTRLTVT.